Shown below are 20 T cell receptor beta chains from a single sample sequenced in a study of T cell responses to AZD1222 COVID-19 vaccine. Clones were read by immunoSEQ multiplex PCR, and TCRdb kept only the in-frame ones, dropping some. The repertoire holds fewer than 100,000 clones, with about 85% as singletons. Sample: peripheral blood, taken on day 0 of AZD1222 vaccination. Every receptor here comes from an adult in good health.

This chain uses TRBV5-6 with TRBJ1-2; 8 nucleotides match TRBD1. The CDR3 has 14 amino acids. CDR1 SGHDT and CDR2 YYEEEE come from the germline V gene. V lost 0 bases and J lost 2; bases outside the gene matches: 0. Here the CDR3 reads CASSLDRGNYGYTF. CDR3 coding DNA: TGTGCCAGCAGCTTGGACAGGGGGAACTATGGCTACACCTTC.

This clone was seen a single time. The chain combines TRBV11-3 with TRBJ1-5, with D possibly matching TRBD1 (5 bases). The CDR3 loop spans 18 amino acids. CDR1 is SGHNT and CDR2 is YENEEA in the germline V gene. V lost 0 bases, J lost 0 bases, and 15 bases lay in between. The CDR3 protein is CASSLDKVRDYSNQPQHF. The CDR3 bases are TGTGCCAGCAGCTTAGATAAGGTCCGGGACTATAGCAATCAGCCCCAGCATTTT.

The chain employs TRBV5-1 and TRBJ2-2, with 9 bases matching TRBD2. Per the germline V gene, CDR1 is SGHRS and CDR2 is YFSETQ. V gave up 3 bases and J gave up 5 bases; unmatched junction bases: 5. The CDR3 length is 15 residues. The CDR3 loop reads CASSSSLAGTGELFF. CDR3 coding DNA: TGCGCCAGCAGCTCCTCGCTAGCGGGGACCGGGGAGCTGTTTTTT.

The chain employs TRBV7-2 and TRBJ2-5; the D gene is possibly TRBD2 (6 bases). The CDR3 has 16 residues. In germline, CDR1 is SGHTA, CDR2 FQGNSA. V was trimmed by 1 base and J by 4 bases, leaving 16 bases between them. CDR3 region: CASSLGIGGKGETQYF. In DNA form, the CDR3 reads TGTGCCAGCAGCTTAGGAATAGGCGGGAAGGGAGAGACCCAGTACTTC.

The chain links TRBV5-4 to TRBJ2-3; TRBD2 matches at 11 bases. Germline lookup yields CDR1 SGHNT and CDR2 YYREEE (reference sequence). Trimming took 0 bases from V and 4 from J; bases not matched to a gene: 4. This CDR3 region has 16 residues. The CDR3 region is CASSLGASGGPDTQYF. The CDR3 DNA is TGTGCCAGCAGCTTGGGAGCTAGCGGGGGGCCAGATACGCAGTATTTT.

This clone was seen just once. V usage is TRBV28 and J usage is TRBJ2-6, with D tentatively TRBD2 (5 bases). This CDR3 contains 15 residues. Trimming pared 6 bases from V and 1 base from J, leaving 10 bases between. Germline values: CDR1 MDHEN, CDR2 SYDVKM. CDR3 nucleotide sequence: TGTGCCAGCAGCAGCGGTGGGTCTGGGGCCAACGTCCTGACTTTC. This gives the protein CASSSGGSGANVLTF.

This clone was picked up a small number of times. A junction end diverges from the germline sequence, so it may reflect a read error. The V call is TRBV7-7, the J call TRBJ2-3, with D hard to call. The CDR3 has 13 amino acids. The germline CDR1 and CDR2 sequences are SSHAT and FNYEAQ (reference sequence). The CDR3: CASSTRLTDTQYF. DNA for the CDR3: TGTGCTAGCAGCACCCGACTCACAGATACGCAGTATTTT.

The chain is built from TRBV29-1 and TRBJ2-1; 7 bases are a match to TRBD1. CDR1 and CDR2 from the germline V gene are SQVTM and ANQGSEA. V was clipped by 7 bases and J by 6 bases; unmatched bases: 12. CDR3 length equals 14 residues. The CDR3 sequence is CSEWTGPKSNEQFF. The CDR3 coding sequence is TGCAGCGAGTGGACAGGCCCCAAGAGCAATGAGCAGTTCTTC.

V usage is TRBV6-5 and J usage is TRBJ2-2; 7 bases line up with TRBD1. The CDR3 runs 16 residues. Germline V gives CDR1 MNHEY, CDR2 SVGAGI. The V gene end was trimmed by 0 bases and the J gene end by 3 bases; junction bases not matched to a gene: 4. The CDR3 DNA sequence: TGTGCCAGCAGTTACTCAGGGGGCGCGGACACCGGGGAGCTGTTTTTT. Its protein is CASSYSGGADTGELFF.

V usage is TRBV12-5 and J usage is TRBJ1-1; D is undetermined. Trimming took 6 bases from V and 1 from J, leaving 9 bases between them. The CDR3 sequence is 13 residues long. The germline V gene has CDR1 LGHNT and CDR2 FRNRAP. CDR3 residues: CASGLMENTEAFF. CDR3 DNA sequence: TGTGCTAGTGGGTTGATGGAGAACACTGAAGCTTTCTTT.

This chain connects TRBV12-5 to TRBJ2-6; no definite D call. V lost 3 bases to trimming and J lost 0 bases, with 6 bases between them. CDR3 size: 15 residues. Germline V gene data show CDR1 as LGHNT and CDR2 as FRNRAP. In DNA form, the CDR3 reads TGTGCTAGTGGTTTAGGGATCTCTGGGGCCAACGTCCTGACTTTC. It translates to CASGLGISGANVLTF.

V usage is TRBV15 and J usage is TRBJ1-6; perhaps TRBD1 as D (6 bases). This CDR3 is built from 15 residues. Trimming shortened V by 0 bases and J by 9 bases, and 12 bases separated the two germline ends. CDR1 LNHNV and CDR2 YYDKDF come from the germline V gene (reference sequence). CDR3 nucleotide sequence: TGTGCCACCAGCAGAGATGTACAGGGCAGTTCACCCCTCCACTTT. Translated: CATSRDVQGSSPLHF.

The CDR3 loop is CSVEHPSSGGASETQYF. The CDR3, as DNA: TGCAGCGTTGAACACCCCTCCAGCGGGGGGGCCTCAGAGACCCAGTACTTC. The chain employs TRBV29-1 and TRBJ2-5; 10 positions match TRBD2. Germline-derived CDR1 and CDR2 are SQVTM and ANQGSEA. After removal of 2 bases from V and 4 bases from J, the junction contained 13 bases not matched to a gene. The CDR3 extends over 17 amino acids.

The V and J genes are TRBV18 and TRBJ1-2; 9 positions agree with TRBD1. The CDR3 totals 17 residues. Germline-derived CDR1 and CDR2 are KGHSH and LQKENI. With V trimmed by 3 bases and J by 3 bases, 11 bases remained unmatched. The CDR3 loop reads CASSPPKNRGLDYGYTF. CDR3 DNA sequence: TGTGCCAGCTCACCCCCAAAGAACAGGGGGCTCGACTATGGCTACACCTTC.

CDR3 region: CASSLARDRGRVVYGYTF. As DNA, the CDR3 is TGCGCCAGCAGCTTGGCCCGGGACAGGGGGCGCGTAGTCTATGGCTACACCTTC. The gene calls are TRBV5-1 and TRBJ1-2; 12 positions agree with TRBD1. The CDR3 is 18 amino acids. Germline V gene sequence: CDR1 SGHRS, CDR2 YFSETQ. The V segment lost 0 bases and the J segment 4 bases; nucleotides outside the gene matches: 10.

This chain uses TRBV19 with TRBJ2-7; TRBD1 might be the D (6 bases). The CDR3 extends over 12 amino acids. Germline CDR1 and CDR2: LNHDA and SQIVND (reference sequence). The V gene lost 7 bases and the J gene lost 4 bases, with 11 bases spanning the gap. In DNA, the CDR3 is TGTGCCAGTACGGACAGTGGATACGAGCAGTACTTC. This codes for CASTDSGYEQYF.

The chain couples TRBV3-1 (or the pseudogene TRBV3-2) to TRBJ2-1; D is unresolved. Germline lookup yields CDR1 LGHDT and CDR2 YNNKEL (reference sequence). Trimming pared 3 bases from V and 1 base from J, leaving 7 bases between. The CDR3 is 14 residues long. The CDR3 bases are TGTGCCAGCAGCCACGACGGTTCCTACAATGAGCAGTTCTTC. Its protein is CASSHDGSYNEQFF.

The chain carries TRBV7-2 and TRBJ1-1; D unresolved. V lost 4 bases, J lost 0 bases, and 6 bases lay in between. The CDR3 runs 13 residues. Germline V lookup: CDR1 SGHTA, CDR2 FQGNSA. CDR3 sequence: CASSWDMNTEAFF. The DNA of the CDR3 is TGTGCCAGCAGCTGGGATATGAACACTGAAGCTTTCTTT.

The chain couples TRBV14 to TRBJ1-6; D is undetermined. The germline V and J ends were trimmed by 2 bases and 11 bases, with 10 bases remaining between them. Germline lookup yields CDR1 SGHDN and CDR2 FVKESK. The CDR3 spans 13 residues. As DNA, the CDR3 is TGTGCCAGCAGCCAACAGGTTCGCGCACCCCTCCACTTT. Translated, it gives CASSQQVRAPLHF.

The chain uses TRBV7-2 and TRBJ1-6; D not resolved. V was shortened by 5 bases and J by 9 bases, with 14 bases between the two germline ends. This CDR3 is 14 amino acids long. Per the germline V gene, CDR1 is SGHTA and CDR2 is FQGNSA. CDR3 nucleotide sequence: TGTGCCAGCAGCCGCCAATTTAGCCCTTCACCCCTCCACTTT. Translated: CASSRQFSPSPLHF.